This is a list of T cell receptor beta chains from one sample in a study of blood T cell repertoires in COVID-19. Produced via immunoSEQ multiplex PCR; TCRdb's table is partial and in-frame only. The sample yields about 68,000 clones, around 80% seen once. Sequenced input: peripheral blood. The source of these receptors is a woman aged 45-59 years with acute or convalescent COVID-19. Each CDR3 is given with its conserved first and last residue. D genes are given only for firm matches. Where a row states a size, it is once, few, many or the class of an expanded clone; other rows omit it.

v_call: TRBV7-2; clone_size: NA; d_call: NA; j_call: TRBJ2-1; cdr3_aa: CASTAGSNNEQFF; cdr3_nt: TGTGCCAGCACCGCGGGCAGCAACAATGAGCAGTTCTTC
v_call: TRBV19; clone_size: NA; d_call: TRBD2; j_call: TRBJ2-3; cdr3_aa: CASSPRQGSSGRATQYF; cdr3_nt: TGTGCCAGTAGTCCTAGACAGGGATCCAGCGGGAGGGCTACGCAGTATTTT
v_call: TRBV6-5; clone_size: NA; d_call: NA; j_call: TRBJ2-5; cdr3_aa: CASSFGKGETQYF; cdr3_nt: TGTGCCAGCAGTTTTGGAAAGGGGGAGACCCAGTACTTC
v_call: TRBV7-2; clone_size: NA; d_call: TRBD2; j_call: TRBJ2-1; cdr3_aa: CASSSGLGLVGEQFF; cdr3_nt: TGTGCCAGCAGCTCAGGTTTGGGACTAGTTGGAGAGCAGTTCTTC
v_call: TRBV29-1; clone_size: few; d_call: NA; j_call: TRBJ1-3; cdr3_aa: CSVRHSSGNTIYF; cdr3_nt: TGCAGCGTTCGACACAGCTCTGGAAACACCATATATTTT
v_call: TRBV2; clone_size: NA; d_call: TRBD1; j_call: TRBJ1-2; cdr3_aa: CASTKDRGPVYGYTF; cdr3_nt: TGTGCCAGCACAAAAGACAGGGGCCCAGTTTATGGCTACACCTTC
v_call: TRBV7-2; clone_size: NA; d_call: TRBD1; j_call: TRBJ1-2; cdr3_aa: CASSVQGQSYGYTF; cdr3_nt: TGTGCCAGCAGCGTCCAGGGACAGAGCTATGGCTACACCTTC
v_call: TRBV4-3; clone_size: NA; d_call: TRBD2; j_call: TRBJ2-1; cdr3_aa: CASSQEVAGVQFF; cdr3_nt: TGCGCCAGCAGCCAAGAGGTAGCGGGGGTGCAGTTCTTC
v_call: TRBV30; clone_size: NA; d_call: TRBD2; j_call: TRBJ2-7; cdr3_aa: CAWSVEAGDKQYF; cdr3_nt: TGTGCCTGGAGTGTGGAGGCGGGAGACAAGCAGTACTTC
v_call: TRBV11-2; clone_size: NA; d_call: NA; j_call: TRBJ1-2; cdr3_aa: CASSLEGVGGYTF; cdr3_nt: TGTGCCAGCAGCTTAGAAGGGGTTGGCGGCTACACCTTC
v_call: TRBV19; clone_size: NA; d_call: NA; j_call: TRBJ1-5; cdr3_aa: CASSNDPYRAGRPQHF; cdr3_nt: TGTGCCAGTAGTAACGACCCTTACAGGGCTGGAAGGCCCCAGCATTTT
v_call: TRBV5-4; clone_size: NA; d_call: NA; j_call: TRBJ2-3; cdr3_aa: CASSLDITDTQYF; cdr3_nt: TGTGCCAGCAGCTTGGATATCACAGATACGCAGTATTTT
v_call: TRBV28; clone_size: few; d_call: TRBD2; j_call: TRBJ2-2; cdr3_aa: CASSTGLAVLYTGELFF; cdr3_nt: TGTGCCAGCAGTACGGGACTAGCGGTACTCTATACCGGGGAGCTGTTTTTT
v_call: TRBV6-1; clone_size: NA; d_call: NA; j_call: TRBJ2-6; cdr3_aa: CASSDPLVFGANVLTF; cdr3_nt: TGTGCCAGCAGTGATCCCCTCGTATTCGGGGCCAACGTCCTGACTTTC
v_call: TRBV2; clone_size: NA; d_call: NA; j_call: TRBJ1-6; cdr3_aa: CASSETPGISSYNSPLHF; cdr3_nt: TGTGCCAGCAGTGAAACTCCAGGGATTAGCTCCTATAATTCACCCCTCCACTTT
v_call: TRBV30; clone_size: NA; d_call: NA; j_call: TRBJ1-6; cdr3_aa: CALTENSYNSPLHF; cdr3_nt: TGTGCCTTGACAGAGAACTCCTATAATTCACCCCTCCACTTT
v_call: TRBV4-1; clone_size: few; d_call: NA; j_call: TRBJ1-3; cdr3_aa: CASSQEGTHTGNTIYF; cdr3_nt: TGCGCCAGCAGCCAAGAAGGGACACACACTGGAAACACCATATATTTT
v_call: TRBV28; clone_size: NA; d_call: NA; j_call: TRBJ2-7; cdr3_aa: CASSPGGVGIYEQYF; cdr3_nt: TGTGCCAGCAGCCCCGGAGGGGTGGGTATATACGAGCAGTACTTC
v_call: TRBV24-1; clone_size: NA; d_call: NA; j_call: TRBJ2-1; cdr3_aa: CATSDGGLNNEQFF; cdr3_nt: TGTGCCACCAGTGATGGGGGACTTAACAATGAGCAGTTCTTC
v_call: TRBV7-2; clone_size: NA; d_call: TRBD2; j_call: TRBJ2-5; cdr3_aa: CASSLAGLAGQETQYF; cdr3_nt: TGTGCCAGCAGCTTAGCAGGACTAGCGGGACAAGAGACCCAGTACTTC
v_call: TRBV18; clone_size: NA; d_call: NA; j_call: TRBJ1-4; cdr3_aa: CASSPSRDEKLFF; cdr3_nt: TGTGCCAGCTCACCCTCCCGAGATGAAAAACTGTTTTTT
v_call: TRBV7-6; clone_size: NA; d_call: TRBD1; j_call: TRBJ1-4; cdr3_aa: CASSLSDRGLGREKLFF; cdr3_nt: TGTGCCAGCAGCTTATCGGACAGGGGTTTAGGTCGTGAAAAACTGTTTTTT
v_call: TRBV11-1; clone_size: NA; d_call: NA; j_call: TRBJ2-2; cdr3_aa: CASKKRTAMNTGELFF; cdr3_nt: TGTGCCAGCAAGAAAAGGACAGCCATGAACACCGGGGAGCTGTTTTTT
v_call: TRBV15; clone_size: NA; d_call: TRBD2; j_call: TRBJ2-1; cdr3_aa: CATSTGLAGVYNEQFF; cdr3_nt: TGTGCCACCAGCACCGGACTAGCGGGAGTGTACAATGAGCAGTTCTTC
v_call: TRBV28; clone_size: NA; d_call: TRBD2; j_call: TRBJ2-7; cdr3_aa: CASSWTSGRAGFYEQYF; cdr3_nt: TGTGCCAGCAGTTGGACTAGCGGGAGGGCCGGGTTCTACGAGCAGTACTTC
v_call: TRBV9; clone_size: NA; d_call: TRBD2; j_call: TRBJ2-3; cdr3_aa: CASSVRTSGLTDTQYF; cdr3_nt: TGTGCCAGCAGCGTGAGGACTAGCGGACTCACAGATACGCAGTATTTT
v_call: TRBV7-8; clone_size: NA; d_call: NA; j_call: TRBJ1-1; cdr3_aa: CASSLRESGTEAFF; cdr3_nt: TGTGCCAGCAGCTTAAGGGAGAGCGGCACTGAAGCTTTCTTT
v_call: TRBV5-1; clone_size: NA; d_call: NA; j_call: TRBJ1-1; cdr3_aa: CASSLQASEAFF; cdr3_nt: TGCGCCAGCAGCTTACAGGCGTCTGAAGCTTTCTTT
v_call: TRBV14; clone_size: NA; d_call: NA; j_call: TRBJ1-2; cdr3_aa: CASSQENKIYGYTF; cdr3_nt: TGTGCCAGCAGCCAAGAGAACAAAATCTATGGCTACACCTTC
v_call: TRBV5-1; clone_size: NA; d_call: NA; j_call: TRBJ1-1; cdr3_aa: CASNLGLLNTEAFF; cdr3_nt: TGCGCCAGCAACCTGGGGCTCTTGAACACTGAAGCTTTCTTT
v_call: TRBV6-7; clone_size: once; d_call: NA; j_call: TRBJ2-6; cdr3_aa: CASSYLCREGESRGISGANVLTF; cdr3_nt: TGTGCCAGCAGTTACCTCTGCCGAGAGGGGGAGTCACGAGGGATCTCTGGGGCCAACGTCCTGACTTTC
v_call: TRBV2; clone_size: NA; d_call: NA; j_call: TRBJ1-1; cdr3_aa: CASSEQGSNTEAFF; cdr3_nt: TGTGCCAGCAGTGAGCAGGGATCAAACACTGAAGCTTTCTTT
v_call: TRBV5-4; clone_size: NA; d_call: NA; j_call: TRBJ1-2; cdr3_aa: CASSLARGDQGYTF; cdr3_nt: TGTGCCAGCAGCTTAGCCAGGGGCGACCAAGGCTACACCTTC
v_call: TRBV7-3; clone_size: NA; d_call: TRBD1; j_call: TRBJ2-2; cdr3_aa: CASSPLTGRNTGELFF; cdr3_nt: TGTGCCAGCAGCCCCCTGACAGGGCGGAACACCGGGGAGCTGTTTTTT
v_call: TRBV7-2; clone_size: few; d_call: NA; j_call: TRBJ2-7; cdr3_aa: CASSLGLDPHYEQYF; cdr3_nt: TGTGCCAGCAGCTTAGGGCTAGACCCCCACTACGAGCAGTACTTC
v_call: TRBV5-6; clone_size: NA; d_call: NA; j_call: TRBJ1-3; cdr3_aa: CASSFYDSGNTIYF; cdr3_nt: TGTGCCAGCAGCTTCTATGACTCTGGAAACACCATATATTTT
v_call: TRBV5-4; clone_size: once; d_call: TRBD1; j_call: TRBJ1-2; cdr3_aa: CASSMTGPLGYTF; cdr3_nt: TGTGCCAGCAGCATGACAGGGCCACTAGGCTACACCTTC
v_call: TRBV6-4; clone_size: NA; d_call: TRBD1; j_call: TRBJ1-5; cdr3_aa: CASSANPGGNQPQHF; cdr3_nt: TGTGCCAGCAGTGCCAATCCAGGGGGTAATCAGCCCCAGCATTTT
v_call: TRBV7-8; clone_size: NA; d_call: NA; j_call: TRBJ1-5; cdr3_aa: CASSLGPGAFNQPQHF; cdr3_nt: TGTGCCAGCAGCTTAGGACCTGGGGCCTTCAATCAGCCCCAGCATTTT
v_call: TRBV19; clone_size: NA; d_call: NA; j_call: TRBJ1-1; cdr3_aa: CASSSGSRGGRNTEAFF; cdr3_nt: TGTGCCAGTAGTAGCGGCAGTCGGGGGGGGCGAAACACTGAAGCTTTCTTT
v_call: TRBV6-6; clone_size: NA; d_call: TRBD2; j_call: TRBJ2-1; cdr3_aa: CASRGLAGDNEQFF; cdr3_nt: TGTGCCAGCAGAGGACTAGCGGGGGACAATGAGCAGTTCTTC
v_call: TRBV20-1; clone_size: once; d_call: NA; j_call: TRBJ1-1; cdr3_aa: CSASSPLGEAFF; cdr3_nt: TGCAGTGCTAGTTCCCCTCTTGGGGAGGCTTTCTTT
v_call: TRBV5-1; clone_size: NA; d_call: NA; j_call: TRBJ1-3; cdr3_aa: CASSLEGGNTIYF; cdr3_nt: TGCGCCAGCAGTCTTGAGGGCGGAAACACCATATATTTT
v_call: TRBV6-5; clone_size: NA; d_call: NA; j_call: TRBJ1-2; cdr3_aa: CASGDTGSRGYTF; cdr3_nt: TGTGCCAGCGGGGACACAGGGAGTCGTGGCTACACCTTC
v_call: TRBV27; clone_size: NA; d_call: NA; j_call: TRBJ2-4; cdr3_aa: CASISTGENIQYF; cdr3_nt: TGTGCCAGCATCTCAACCGGGGAAAACATTCAGTACTTC
v_call: TRBV28; clone_size: NA; d_call: NA; j_call: TRBJ1-5; cdr3_aa: CASSPLGAVQPQHF; cdr3_nt: TGTGCCAGCAGTCCTTTGGGGGCCGTTCAGCCCCAGCATTTT
v_call: TRBV5-1; clone_size: NA; d_call: TRBD1; j_call: TRBJ1-4; cdr3_aa: CASSLGTGGEKLFF; cdr3_nt: TGCGCCAGCAGCTTGGGGACAGGGGGTGAAAAACTGTTTTTT
v_call: TRBV30; clone_size: NA; d_call: NA; j_call: TRBJ1-4; cdr3_aa: CAWSIPGTPLISTNEKLFF; cdr3_nt: TGTGCCTGGAGTATTCCCGGGACTCCCTTAATTTCAACTAATGAAAAACTGTTTTTT
v_call: TRBV5-1; clone_size: NA; d_call: TRBD2; j_call: TRBJ2-7; cdr3_aa: CASSFLAGAPGEQYF; cdr3_nt: TGCGCCAGCAGCTTCTTAGCGGGAGCCCCTGGCGAGCAGTACTTC
v_call: TRBV29-1; clone_size: few; d_call: NA; j_call: TRBJ1-1; cdr3_aa: CSVGGGKLNTEAFF; cdr3_nt: TGCAGCGTTGGGGGGGGGAAGTTGAACACTGAAGCTTTCTTT
v_call: TRBV28; clone_size: few; d_call: TRBD2; j_call: TRBJ2-7; cdr3_aa: CASRGAGLRYEQYF; cdr3_nt: TGTGCCAGCAGGGGAGCGGGACTTCGATACGAGCAGTACTTC
v_call: TRBV14; clone_size: NA; d_call: TRBD1; j_call: TRBJ2-1; cdr3_aa: CASSHRDSHNEQFF; cdr3_nt: TGTGCCAGCAGCCATCGGGACAGTCACAATGAGCAGTTCTTC
v_call: TRBV27; clone_size: few; d_call: TRBD1; j_call: TRBJ1-1; cdr3_aa: CASSPGTVRNTEAFF; cdr3_nt: TGTGCCAGCAGTCCCGGGACAGTACGGAACACTGAAGCTTTCTTT
v_call: TRBV18; clone_size: NA; d_call: NA; j_call: TRBJ1-1; cdr3_aa: CASSGGGPEDSWNTEAFF; cdr3_nt: TGTGCCAGCTCCGGGGGAGGCCCTGAAGATTCGTGGAACACTGAAGCTTTCTTT
v_call: TRBV11-2; clone_size: NA; d_call: TRBD1; j_call: TRBJ2-1; cdr3_aa: CASSSKDRGSHEQFF; cdr3_nt: TGTGCCAGCAGCTCAAAAGACAGGGGTTCGCATGAGCAGTTCTTC
v_call: TRBV18; clone_size: few; d_call: TRBD1; j_call: TRBJ1-3; cdr3_aa: CASSSSGTGAGNTIYF; cdr3_nt: TGTGCCAGCTCATCATCCGGGACAGGGGCTGGAAACACCATATATTTT
v_call: TRBV12-3/TRBV12-4; clone_size: NA; d_call: NA; j_call: TRBJ1-2; cdr3_aa: CASSRGGGYGYTF; cdr3_nt: TGTGCCAGCAGTAGGGGGGGCGGCTATGGCTACACCTTC